A single sample is the source of the 7 T cell receptor beta chains below, sequenced in a study of control samples from healthy donors and cancer patients. Here immunoSEQ multiplex PCR was the method, and the copy in TCRdb shows in-frame clones only, minus some. Altogether 130,000 or so clones are present, approximately 91% being singletons, with the ten largest covering roughly 3.2%. Source material: blood. These receptors were taken from a man in his forties or fifties in good health.

The chain joins TRBV5-1 to TRBJ2-1, with 13 positions matching TRBD2. CDR3 length: 18 amino acids. From germline, CDR1 is SGHRS and CDR2 YFSETQ. V lost 4 bases, J lost 2 bases, and 9 bases stayed unmatched. The CDR3 nucleotides are TGCGCCAGCAGCCTACTAGCGGGGGGGCCGAGCACCTACAATGAGCAGTTCTTC. This gives the protein CASSLLAGGPSTYNEQFF.

The gene calls are TRBV30 and TRBJ1-2; D is unresolved. Germline lookup yields CDR1 GTSNPN and CDR2 SVGIG (reference sequence). The CDR3 has 11 amino acids. Deletions cut 1 base from V and 4 bases from J, with 4 bases between. CDR3 region: CAWSDGYGYTF. The DNA for the CDR3 is TGTGCCTGGAGTGATGGCTATGGCTACACCTTC.

As regards this clone: Relative to the germline gene, one junction end is altered; a read error may explain this. Other DNA sequences within the sample encode an identical CDR3. The V gene is TRBV29-1, the J gene TRBJ2-1, with TRBD2 matching 8 bases. Germline V gene lookup returns CDR1 SQVTM and CDR2 ANQGSEA. The CDR3 is 14 amino acids. CDR3 in DNA: TGCAGCGCTGAAGCGGGGGCTATCGGCAATGAGCAGTTCTTC. Its protein product is CSAEAGAIGNEQFF.

The CDR3, as DNA: TGTGCCAGCAATAGGGACAGGGCGACGGAGACCCAGTACTTC. Protein sequence: CASNRDRATETQYF. The chain joins TRBV2 to TRBJ2-5, with 9 bases fitting TRBD1. This CDR3 contains 14 residues. Per germline, CDR1 SNHLY and CDR2 FYNNEI. Unmatched junction bases numbered 8, after V lost 7 bases and J lost 5 bases.

This rearrangement joins TRBV4-1 to TRBJ2-3, with 8 bases fitting TRBD2. The length of the CDR3 is 13 residues. V was pared by 8 bases and J by 5 bases, with 6 bases of the junction left unmatched. CDR1 is MGHRA and CDR2 is YSYEKL in the germline V gene. CDR3: CASGAGALDTQYF. Here the CDR3 DNA reads TGCGCCAGCGGAGCGGGGGCCCTAGATACGCAGTATTTT.

This chain links TRBV30 with TRBJ1-5, with D possibly matching TRBD1 (5 bases). Between the trimmed V and J ends, which lost 5 bases and 8 bases, there was a span of 19 bases. The CDR3 length is 14 residues. The germline gives CDR1 GTSNPN, CDR2 SVGIG (reference sequence). The CDR3 here is CAWDRTGGSKPQHF. The CDR3 DNA is TGTGCCTGGGATAGGACTGGGGGGTCTAAGCCCCAGCATTTT.

The chain carries TRBV3-1 (or the pseudogene TRBV3-2) and TRBJ1-3; D gene ambiguous. Trimming removed 3 bases from V and 0 bases from J, with 15 bases in between. The CDR3 extends over 17 amino acids. From germline, CDR1 is LGHDT and CDR2 YNNKEL (reference sequence). CDR3 nucleotide sequence: TGTGCCAGCAGCCACCCTCCCCACAGAAGCTCTGGAAACACCATATATTTT. Translation gives CASSHPPHRSSGNTIYF.